These T cell receptor beta chains were read from a single sample in a study of cytomegalovirus exposure and HLA in healthy donors. Here immunoSEQ multiplex PCR was the method, and the copy in TCRdb shows in-frame clones only, minus some. Among about 83,000 clones listed, around 78% were seen once. Sequencing was done on a sample of PBMCs. Source of these receptors: a man younger than 35 in good health and CMV-seropositive. The CDR3 runs from the conserved cysteine through the conserved F or W. The D gene is left open where the match is weak. Clone sizes are given selectively: once, few, many, or a class where the clone is expanded.

D: -
J: TRBJ2-7
size: -
V: TRBV4-1
DNA: TGCGCCAGCAGCCAAGAGGGCCTTGGGGGCAGGCCTTTTATTCCCCCTTTTACCGAGCAGTACTTC
CDR3: CASSQEGLGGRPFIPPFTEQYF

D: -
J: TRBJ2-6
size: -
V: TRBV4-2
DNA: TGTGCCAGCAGCCAAGCGGGACAAGGATCTGGGGCCAACGTCCTGACTTTC
CDR3: CASSQAGQGSGANVLTF

D: TRBD1
J: TRBJ2-3
size: few
V: TRBV5-6
DNA: TGTGCCAGCCTAGTCCGTGGGACAGGGGGGCATACGCAGTATTTT
CDR3: CASLVRGTGGHTQYF

D: -
J: TRBJ1-1
size: -
V: TRBV11-2
DNA: TGTGCCAGCAGCTTAGGGGCAGGGGTGAACACTGAAGCTTTCTTT
CDR3: CASSLGAGVNTEAFF

D: TRBD2
J: TRBJ2-1
size: -
V: TRBV6-1
DNA: TGTGCCAGCAGTGAGGTAGCGGGACCCCCGCGGAATGAGCAGTTCTTC
CDR3: CASSEVAGPPRNEQFF

D: TRBD1
J: TRBJ1-5
size: -
V: TRBV11-2
DNA: TGTGCCAGCAGCTTAGAAACAGGGGAGAATCAGCCCCAGCATTTT
CDR3: CASSLETGENQPQHF

D: TRBD1
J: TRBJ1-2
size: -
V: TRBV15
DNA: TGTGCCACCAGCAGAGGGGACAGAACCTATGGCTACACCTTC
CDR3: CATSRGDRTYGYTF

D: TRBD1
J: TRBJ2-7
size: -
V: TRBV13
DNA: TGTGCCAGCAGCTTGCCAGGGGGCTCCTACGAGCAGTACTTC
CDR3: CASSLPGGSYEQYF

D: TRBD1
J: TRBJ1-5
size: once
V: TRBV6-5
DNA: TGTGCCAGCAGACGGGGGGGACAGGGAAAGCAGCCCCAGCATTTT
CDR3: CASRRGGQGKQPQHF

D: -
J: TRBJ1-5
size: -
V: TRBV7-9
DNA: TGTGCCAGCAGCTTATACTCTGATAGCAATCAGCCCCAGCATTTT
CDR3: CASSLYSDSNQPQHF

D: TRBD2
J: TRBJ2-7
size: -
V: TRBV25-1
DNA: TGTGCCAGCCAGCGGGAACTTGGGGAGCAGTACTTC
CDR3: CASQRELGEQYF

D: -
J: TRBJ2-5
size: -
V: TRBV29-1
DNA: TGCAGCGTTGAAGATATCATGCGACAAGAGACCCAGTACTTC
CDR3: CSVEDIMRQETQYF

D: -
J: TRBJ2-3
size: -
V: TRBV7-6
DNA: TGTGCCAGCAGCCTCCTGAGCACAGATACGCAGTATTTT
CDR3: CASSLLSTDTQYF

D: TRBD1
J: TRBJ1-3
size: few
V: TRBV13
DNA: TGTGCCAGCAGCCCGGGACAGACCTCTGGAAACACCATATATTTT
CDR3: CASSPGQTSGNTIYF

D: -
J: TRBJ2-3
size: -
V: TRBV11-3
DNA: TGTGCCAGCAGCTCAGACGGACAGAGCACAGATACGCAGTATTTT
CDR3: CASSSDGQSTDTQYF

D: -
J: TRBJ2-7
size: few
V: TRBV28
DNA: TGTGCCAGCAGTCGAAGGACAGACTACGAGCAGTACTTC
CDR3: CASSRRTDYEQYF

D: TRBD1
J: TRBJ1-1
size: -
V: TRBV19
DNA: TGTGCCAGTAGTATGGGACAGGGTTACACTGAAGCTTTCTTT
CDR3: CASSMGQGYTEAFF

D: -
J: TRBJ2-7
size: -
V: TRBV28
DNA: TGTGCCAGCAGCCAGCTCGGGACAAGTAACTTC
CDR3: CASSQLGTSNF